The 19 T cell receptor beta chains in this list originate from one sample, sequenced in a study of T cell responses to AZD1222 COVID-19 vaccine. The repertoire was sequenced with immunoSEQ multiplex PCR; TCRdb's copy has only in-frame clones and lacks some. The sample carries 200,000 to 300,000 clones, 90% to 95% recorded once. The sequencing used peripheral blood, collected on day 0 of AZD1222 vaccination. These receptors were taken from an adult in good health.

This clone was recorded once. This chain joins TRBV28 and TRBJ2-3; 11 bases are a match to TRBD2. V lost 5 bases, J lost 0 bases, and 1 base stayed unmatched. Germline CDR1 MDHEN, CDR2 SYDVKM. CDR3 size: 15 residues. DNA for the CDR3: TGTGCCAGCAGTATAGCGGGAGGGAGCACAGATACGCAGTATTTT. Its protein is CASSIAGGSTDTQYF.

The chain is built from TRBV10-3 and TRBJ2-1, with 11 bases that match TRBD2. Germline assignment: CDR1 ENHRY and CDR2 SYGVKD. The CDR3 covers 14 residues. The junction had 4 bases not matched to a gene; V was cut back by 2 bases and J by 10 bases. The CDR3 DNA follows: TGTGCCATCAGTGAGACTAGCGGGGGAGACGAGCAGTTCTTC. Protein sequence: CAISETSGGDEQFF.

The chain joins TRBV9 to TRBJ2-1, with 7 bases that match TRBD1. Germline CDR1 SGDLS, CDR2 YYNGEE. V trimming: 4 bases; J trimming: 0 bases; junction bases outside the gene matches: 4. The CDR3 covers 15 residues. Here the CDR3 DNA reads TGTGCCAGCAGCTCCACAGGGGCCTCCTACAATGAGCAGTTCTTC. It translates to CASSSTGASYNEQFF.

The rearrangement uses TRBV5-1 and TRBJ2-1, with 7 bases lining up with TRBD2. J gave up 6 bases and V 4 bases, and 13 bases lay outside the gene matches. Germline CDR1 is SGHRS and CDR2 is YFSETQ. This CDR3 is 16 amino acids long. The CDR3 DNA is TGCGCCAGCAGCCCTCGATGGGGGAGGGCGTCCAATGAGCAGTTCTTC. This translates into CASSPRWGRASNEQFF. The whole variable domain, remainder taken from reference TRBV5-1 and TRBJ2-1, is KAGVTQTPRYLIKTRGQQVTLSCSPISGHRSVSWYQQTPGQGLQFLFEYFSETQRNKGNFPGRFSGRQFSNSRSEMNVSTLELGDSALYLCASSPRWGRASNEQFFGPGTRLTVL.

The chain joins TRBV19 to TRBJ2-5; D is perhaps TRBD2 (5 bases). Germline CDR1 LNHDA, CDR2 SQIVND (reference sequence). This CDR3 has 19 amino acids. V was clipped by 5 bases and J by 5 bases, with 30 bases between them. The CDR3 DNA reads TGTGCCAGTAGTCCAAGGGTAGAGGGTAGTTTTTCAAGGTGGGAGACCCAGTACTTC. Protein product: CASSPRVEGSFSRWETQYF.

The chain couples TRBV30 to TRBJ1-1; D remains ambiguous. V lost 2 bases and J 1 base, leaving 14 bases between the germline ends. Looked up from germline, CDR1 is GTSNPN and CDR2 is SVGIG (reference sequence). The CDR3 loop spans 15 amino acids. The CDR3 bases are TGTGCCTGGAGTCCACACGGGCATACGAACACTGAAGCTTTCTTT. It translates to CAWSPHGHTNTEAFF.

This rearrangement joins TRBV28 to TRBJ2-7; D is possibly TRBD2 (5 bases). The V gene lost 7 bases and the J gene lost 1 base, with 17 bases spanning the gap. The CDR3 spans 15 residues. Germline lookup yields CDR1 MDHEN and CDR2 SYDVKM. In nucleotides, the CDR3 is TGTGCCAGCACCTCCCCGGGCCGAGGGTCCTACGAGCAGTACTTC. Its protein product is CASTSPGRGSYEQYF.

The CDR3 DNA reads TGTGCCAGCAGCGTAGAGGGCAGGAACACTGAAGCTTTCTTT. It translates to CASSVEGRNTEAFF. The chain has TRBV9 and TRBJ1-1; no clear D gene. This CDR3 region has 14 residues. The ends were cut back, 0 bases at V and 1 base at J, with 7 bases in the middle. Germline V CDR1 and CDR2: SGDLS, YYNGEE.

This chain joins TRBV7-2 and TRBJ1-1; maybe TRBD1 (6 bases). The germline V and J ends were trimmed by 4 bases and 1 base, with 13 bases remaining between them. CDR1 and CDR2 from the germline V gene are SGHTA and FQGNSA. The length of the CDR3 is 15 residues. CDR3 DNA: TGTGCCAGCAGCTCAATAGGGACACCGAACACTGAAGCTTTCTTT. Amino acids: CASSSIGTPNTEAFF.

The chain uses TRBV2 and TRBJ2-3; 8 bases line up with TRBD2. This CDR3 has 16 residues. Germline V CDR1 and CDR2: SNHLY, FYNNEI. Unmatched junction bases numbered 8, after V lost 4 bases and J lost 2 bases. The CDR3 sequence is CASSATGGRDTDTQYF. In DNA form, the CDR3 reads TGTGCCAGCAGTGCGACGGGGGGGAGGGACACAGATACGCAGTATTTT.

V and J are TRBV2 and TRBJ1-2; TRBD1 agrees at 7 bases. V lost 4 bases to trimming and J lost 4 bases; unmatched junction nucleotides: 6. Germline assignment: CDR1 SNHLY and CDR2 FYNNEI. The CDR3 is made up of 14 amino acids. The CDR3 bases are TGTGCCAGCAGTGGTACAGGGGTTGGCTATGGCTACACCTTC. Protein: CASSGTGVGYGYTF.

The gene calls are TRBV7-6 and TRBJ2-2, with 7 bases identical to TRBD2. V shed 5 bases, J shed 3 bases, and the junction held 6 bases outside the gene matches. The length of the CDR3 is 15 residues. Germline V gene lookup returns CDR1 SGHVS and CDR2 FNYEAQ. The CDR3, as DNA: TGTGCCAGCAGCCCTAAGCTAGCGGACACCGGGGAGCTGTTTTTT. It yields the protein CASSPKLADTGELFF. The full variable domain, with the rest looked up from reference TRBV7-6 and TRBJ2-2, is GAGVSQSPRYKVTKRGQDVALRCDPISGHVSLYWYRQALGQGPEFLTYFNYEAQQDKSGLPNDRFSAERPEGSISTLTIQRTEQRDSAMYRCASSPKLADTGELFFGEGSRLTVL.

V usage is TRBV19 and J usage is TRBJ2-1, with D hard to call. Trimming stripped 4 bases from V and 0 bases from J, with 10 bases between. Germline V gives CDR1 LNHDA, CDR2 SQIVND (reference sequence). The CDR3 spans 15 residues. CDR3 region: CASSTLVSSYNEQFF. DNA of the CDR3: TGTGCCAGTAGTACCCTGGTGAGCTCCTACAATGAGCAGTTCTTC.

The V and J genes are TRBV7-2 and TRBJ2-7; 10 bases agree with TRBD2. V shed 6 bases and J 4 bases; nucleotides not matched to a gene: 6. Per germline, CDR1 SGHTA and CDR2 FQGNSA. This CDR3 spans 14 amino acids. The CDR3 region has the DNA TGTGCCAGCAGATCTAGCGGGAGCGGGTACGAGCAGTACTTC. Amino acids: CASRSSGSGYEQYF.

The CDR3 coding sequence is TGTGCCAGCAGCTGGGACCCCTACGGACCCCTCCACTTT. This encodes CASSWDPYGPLHF. V is TRBV7-9 and J is TRBJ1-6; perhaps TRBD1 as D (5 bases). The V gene lost 4 bases and the J gene lost 12 bases, with 13 bases spanning the gap. The length of the CDR3 is 13 residues. Germline V gives CDR1 SEHNR, CDR2 FQNEAQ (reference sequence). Drawing the rest from reference TRBV7-9 and TRBJ1-6, the complete variable domain is DTGVSQNPRHKITKRGQNVTFRCDPISEHNRLYWYRQTLGQGPEFLTYFQNEAQLEKSRLLSDRFSAERPKGSFSTLEIQRTEQGDSAMYLCASSWDPYGPLHFGNGTRLTVT.

The chain joins TRBV29-1 to TRBJ2-7; D not resolved. This CDR3 has 11 amino acids. V shed 4 bases and J shed 3 bases, with 7 bases lying between them. CDR1 is SQVTM, CDR2 ANQGSEA, per germline. This chain's CDR3 is CSVGLSYEQYF. Written as DNA, the CDR3 is TGCAGCGTTGGCCTTAGCTACGAGCAGTACTTC.

This clone has just a few counts. The J gene is TRBJ1-4, the V gene TRBV7-9; the D is unclear. Trimming stripped 5 bases from V and 7 bases from J, with 14 bases between. The CDR3 consists of 14 residues. From germline, CDR1 is SEHNR and CDR2 FQNEAQ (reference sequence). For the CDR3, the DNA is TGTGCCAGCAGCCTTGACGGTGTTGGTGAAAAACTGTTTTTT. It yields the protein CASSLDGVGEKLFF.

The V and J genes are TRBV18 and TRBJ2-1; no firm D call. With 2 bases removed from V and 5 bases from J, the gap between germline ends came to 16 bases. CDR1 and CDR2 (germline): KGHSH, LQKENI. CDR3 size: 16 residues. CDR3 protein: CASSPLTGVYNNEQFF. The CDR3 region has the DNA TGTGCCAGCTCACCATTGACCGGAGTTTACAACAATGAGCAGTTCTTC.

The rearrangement joins TRBV15 to TRBJ2-5; weak D call: TRBD2 (6 bases). Germline V CDR1 and CDR2: LNHNV, YYDKDF (reference sequence). This CDR3 has 16 residues. The V and J ends lost 1 base and 7 bases respectively, with 19 bases between them. The CDR3 protein is CATSRAPASAQATQYF. The DNA for the CDR3 is TGTGCCACCAGCAGAGCCCCCGCTAGCGCCCAGGCGACCCAGTACTTC.